This TCR beta chain was identified in a study of blood T cell repertoires in COVID-19. As for the study in general: Acute-phase and convalescent COVID-19 samples originated in the United States, Italy and Spain.

Under the authors' procedure: Estimation of nucleated cell counts was performed using reference gene primer amplification. Libraries were prepared by immunoSEQ multiplex PCR; TCRdb keeps only in-frame clonotypes and omits some of them. V, J and clone size reflect that table, while D and trimming were determined from the DNA. The sample carries about 210,000 clones, around 86% recorded once. CDR3 length: 15 amino acids. V lost 1 base, J lost 10 bases, and 7 bases stayed unmatched. From germline, CDR1 is SGHTA and CDR2 FQGNSA. The source material was peripheral blood. This rearrangement joins TRBV7-2 to TRBJ1-6; the match to TRBD1 covers 7 bases. The source is a man aged 55 to 70 with acute or convalescent COVID-19. CDR3 in amino acids: CASSLVQGSRSPLHF. CDR3 nucleotide sequence: TGTGCCAGCAGCTTAGTACAGGGGAGTCGGTCACCCCTCCACTTT.